These 7 T cell receptor beta chains were sequenced from one sample in a study of blood T cell repertoires in COVID-19. Assay: immunoSEQ multiplex PCR; the TCRdb copy retains only in-frame clones and omits some. The sample records approximately 320,000 clones, roughly 87% being singletons. Specimen: PBMCs or T cells enriched from blood (not recorded which). The receptors stem from a woman between 18 and 29 years old who had recovered from COVID-19.

V and J are TRBV11-2 and TRBJ1-5, with a weak D call TRBD1 (6 bases). V was cut by 2 bases and J by 6 bases, with 17 bases left in between. The germline V gene has CDR1 SGHAT and CDR2 FQNNGV. This CDR3 is built from 16 residues. Here the CDR3 DNA reads TGTGCCAGCAGCTTATTCTCAGGGGACCCGGGTCAGCCCCAGCATTTT. It translates to CASSLFSGDPGQPQHF.

The chain links TRBV28 to TRBJ1-1, with D unresolved. V was cut by 4 bases and J by 9 bases, with 24 bases left in between. From germline, CDR1 is MDHEN and CDR2 SYDVKM. This CDR3 is 16 amino acids long. The chain's CDR3 is CASSSAARTDYSQAFF. As DNA, the CDR3 is TGTGCCAGCAGTTCCGCCGCCCGGACCGACTACAGTCAAGCTTTCTTT. Supplemented by reference TRBV28 and TRBJ1-1, the full variable domain reads DVKVTQSSRYLVKRTGEKVFLECVQDMDHENMFWYRQDPGLGLRLIYFSYDVKMKEKGDIPEGYSVSREKKERFSLILESASTNQTSMYLCASSSAARTDYSQAFFGQGTRLTVV.

This chain links TRBV7-9 with TRBJ2-7; D is possibly TRBD1 (7 bases). Trimming removed 5 bases from V and 2 bases from J, with 19 bases in between. The germline V gene has CDR1 SEHNR and CDR2 FQNEAQ (reference sequence). The CDR3 has 16 residues. This chain's CDR3 is CASSLAYQGGPYEQYF. CDR3 DNA: TGTGCCAGCAGCCTGGCCTACCAGGGGGGACCCTACGAGCAGTACTTC.

The rearrangement uses TRBV10-3 and TRBJ2-7, with 8 bases lining up with TRBD2. Germline loops: CDR1 ENHRY, CDR2 SYGVKD. CDR3 length equals 15 residues. Unmatched junction bases numbered 7, after V lost 5 bases and J lost 1 base. For the CDR3, the DNA is TGTGCCATCAGTACTACAGCGGGGGTTTCCTACGAGCAGTACTTC. Amino acid sequence: CAISTTAGVSYEQYF.

The chain carries TRBV11-3 and TRBJ1-1; D is ambiguous. The germline CDR1 and CDR2 sequences are SGHNT and YENEEA. The V and J ends lost 5 bases and 2 bases respectively, with 15 bases between them. CDR3 size: 15 residues. The CDR3 sequence is CASSLRAGLNTEAFF. Here the CDR3 DNA reads TGTGCCAGCAGCCTGAGGGCGGGATTAAACACTGAAGCTTTCTTT. Drawing the rest from reference TRBV11-3 and TRBJ1-1, the complete variable domain is EAGVVQSPRYKIIEKKQPVAFWCNPISGHNTLYWYLQNLGQGPELLIRYENEEAVDDSQLPKDRFSAERLKGVDSTLKIQPAELGDSAVYLCASSLRAGLNTEAFFGQGTRLTVV.

This clone has more than one count but fewer than ten. V gene TRBV7-2 combines with J gene TRBJ1-1; 9 bases agree with TRBD1. CDR1 is SGHTA, CDR2 FQGNSA, per germline. This CDR3 has 15 residues. V lost 4 bases and J lost 4; bases outside the gene matches: 7. CDR3 nucleotides: TGTGCCAGCAGCTCACCGGGACAGGGAGTCACTGAAGCTTTCTTT. Translating gives CASSSPGQGVTEAFF. Supplemented by reference TRBV7-2 and TRBJ1-1, the full variable domain reads GAGVSQSPSNKVTEKGKDVELRCDPISGHTALYWYRQSLGQGLEFLIYFQGNSAPDKSGLPSDRFSAERTGGSVSTLTIQRTQQEDSAVYLCASSSPGQGVTEAFFGQGTRLTVV.

This rearrangement joins TRBV19 to TRBJ2-3; TRBD2 might be the D (7 bases). Germline CDR1 LNHDA, CDR2 SQIVND (reference sequence). The CDR3 is 16 amino acids. Trimming took 4 bases from V and 1 from J, leaving 15 bases between them. In DNA form, the CDR3 reads TGTGCCAGTAGTACCGTTTGGGGGGGGCGCACAGATACGCAGTATTTT. As protein: CASSTVWGGRTDTQYF. The entire variable domain, with the rest obtained from reference TRBV19 and TRBJ2-3, is as follows: DGGITQSPKYLFRKEGQNVTLSCEQNLNHDAMYWYRQDPGQGLRLIYYSQIVNDFQKGDIAEGYSVSREKKESFPLTVTSAQKNPTAFYLCASSTVWGGRTDTQYFGPGTRLTVL.